This TCR beta chain is drawn from a study of Graves' ophthalmopathy and Graves' hyperthyroidism. Study-level background: Ophthalmopathy not arising within 18 months of follow-up defined hyperthyroidism as stable.

Study findings and constraints: Most expanded clonotypes from thyroid (those above 0.001 frequency) were also found in blood.

Amplification targeted the TCR beta CDR3 regions, with RNA transcripts as the source material. First-round RT-PCR relied on HTBI primers, and a second-round multiplex PCR came next. TCRdb passed the multiplex PCR reads through MiXCR, listing each CDR3 protein once. Here the sample spans over a million distinct CDR3 sequences, roughly two fifths being singletons. This CDR3 spans 15 amino acids. Germline assignment: CDR1 KGHSH and CDR2 LQKENI. With 3 bases clipped from V and 5 bases from J, the junction kept 8 bases outside the gene matches. This clonotype came up a few times. What it binds is not known.

The TCR originated in an adult man with Graves' hyperthyroidism. The J gene is TRBJ2-7, the V gene TRBV18; 9 nucleotides agree with TRBD1. The source material was peripheral blood or thyroid tissue (not recorded which). The CDR3 bases are TGTGCCAGCTCACCGCCGGGACAGGGTATGGACGAGCAGTACTTC. This sequence encodes CASSPPGQGMDEQYF.